This T cell receptor beta chain is from a study of shared clonotypes between healthy human individuals. The table came from immunoSEQ multiplex PCR; TCRdb's copy has only in-frame clones and leaves some out. In the table there are around 510,000 clones, around 96% of which are singletons. V shed 3 bases and J shed 1 base, with 15 bases lying between them. In germline, CDR1 is KGHSH, CDR2 LQKENI. The CDR3 extends over 16 amino acids. The V gene is TRBV18, the J gene TRBJ1-1; D not resolved. Material for sequencing was naive CD4+ T cells sorted from blood. As for subset: CD45RA+ positively selected. The receptor was derived from a woman aged 25-40 years in good health. CDR3 sequence (DNA): TGTGCCAGCTCACCTATCGTGAAAAGAGCGAACACTGAAGCTTTCTTT. Translation gives CASSPIVKRANTEAFF.